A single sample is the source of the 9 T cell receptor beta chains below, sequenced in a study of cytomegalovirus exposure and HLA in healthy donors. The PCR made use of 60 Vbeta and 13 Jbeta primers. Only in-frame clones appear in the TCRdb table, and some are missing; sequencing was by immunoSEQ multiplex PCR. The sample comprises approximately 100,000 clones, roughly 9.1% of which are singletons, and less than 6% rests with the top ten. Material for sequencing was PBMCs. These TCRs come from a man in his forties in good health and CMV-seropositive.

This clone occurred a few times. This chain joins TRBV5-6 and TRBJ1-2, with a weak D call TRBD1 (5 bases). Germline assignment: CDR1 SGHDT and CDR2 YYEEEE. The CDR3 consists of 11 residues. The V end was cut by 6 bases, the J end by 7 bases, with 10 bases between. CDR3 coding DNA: TGTGCCAGCATAGGAGGGGCTGGCTACACCTTC. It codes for CASIGGAGYTF.

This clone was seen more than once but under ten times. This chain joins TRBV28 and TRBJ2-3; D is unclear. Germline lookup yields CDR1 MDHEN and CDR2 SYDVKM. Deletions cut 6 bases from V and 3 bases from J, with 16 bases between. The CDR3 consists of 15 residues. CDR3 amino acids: CASSPEHLRTDTQYF. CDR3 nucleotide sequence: TGTGCCAGCAGCCCCGAGCATCTCCGGACAGATACGCAGTATTTT.

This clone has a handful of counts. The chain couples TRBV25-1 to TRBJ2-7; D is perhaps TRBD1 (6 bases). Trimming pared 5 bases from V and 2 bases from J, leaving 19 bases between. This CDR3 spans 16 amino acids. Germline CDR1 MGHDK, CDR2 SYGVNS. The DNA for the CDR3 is TGTGCCAGCAGTCCCCCCGGTGGGACACAGACCTACGAGCAGTACTTC. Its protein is CASSPPGGTQTYEQYF.

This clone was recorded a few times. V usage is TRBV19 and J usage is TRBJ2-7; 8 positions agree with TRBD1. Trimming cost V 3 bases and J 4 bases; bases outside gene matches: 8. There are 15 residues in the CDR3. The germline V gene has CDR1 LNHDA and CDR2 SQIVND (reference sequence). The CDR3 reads CASSISGTGAYEQYF. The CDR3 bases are TGTGCCAGTAGTATTTCCGGGACAGGTGCGTACGAGCAGTACTTC.

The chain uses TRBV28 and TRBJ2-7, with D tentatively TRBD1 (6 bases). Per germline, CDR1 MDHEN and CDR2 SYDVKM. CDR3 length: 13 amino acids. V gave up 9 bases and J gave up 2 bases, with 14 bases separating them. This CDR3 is CASGRGQPYEQYF. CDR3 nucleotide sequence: TGTGCCAGTGGCCGAGGACAGCCCTACGAGCAGTACTTC.

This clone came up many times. The CDR3 coding sequence is TGTGCCAGCAGCCACGAGGCGGGTGGCTACACCTTC. It yields the protein CASSHEAGGYTF. The genes are TRBV5-4 and TRBJ1-2; no clear D. The V gene's germline CDR1 is SGHNT and CDR2 YYREEE (reference sequence). The V gene lost 4 bases and the J gene lost 7 bases, with 11 bases spanning the gap. This CDR3 has 12 residues.

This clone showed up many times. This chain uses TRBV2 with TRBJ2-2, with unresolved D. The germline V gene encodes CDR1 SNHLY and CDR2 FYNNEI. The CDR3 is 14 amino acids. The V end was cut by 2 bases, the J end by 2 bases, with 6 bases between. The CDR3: CASSELTNTGELFF. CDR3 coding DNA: TGTGCCAGCAGTGAACTGACTAACACCGGGGAGCTGTTTTTT.

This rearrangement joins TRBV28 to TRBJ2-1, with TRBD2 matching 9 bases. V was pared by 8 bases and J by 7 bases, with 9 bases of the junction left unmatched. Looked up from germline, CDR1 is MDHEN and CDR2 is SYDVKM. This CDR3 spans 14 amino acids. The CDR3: CASLGASGNNEQFF. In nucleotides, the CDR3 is TGTGCCAGCCTTGGGGCTAGCGGGAATAATGAGCAGTTCTTC.

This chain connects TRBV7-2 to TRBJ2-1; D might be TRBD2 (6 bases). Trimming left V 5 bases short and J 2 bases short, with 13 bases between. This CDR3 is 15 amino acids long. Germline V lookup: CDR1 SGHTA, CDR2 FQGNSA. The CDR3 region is CASSPRLEPYNEQFF. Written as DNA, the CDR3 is TGTGCCAGCAGCCCTCGACTAGAGCCCTACAATGAGCAGTTCTTC.